This T cell receptor beta chain was found in a study of CD4+ T cells in melanoma. Study-wide results and caveats: CD8+ T cell, macrophage and B cell function reportedly correlated with neoantigen-specific CD4+ T cells. Diverse differentiation states were reported for melanoma neoantigen-specific CD4+ T cells.

The table came from immunoSEQ multiplex PCR; TCRdb's copy has only in-frame clones and leaves some out. The table lists 110,000 to 150,000 clones, 85% to 95% of them singletons. In regard to this clone: Its antigen is unknown.

The receptor comes from a human donor with melanoma.

The CDR3 nucleotides are TGTGCCAGCTTCAAGGGGGCCCCAGATACGCAGTATTTT. Protein sequence: CASFKGAPDTQYF. The J gene is TRBJ2-3, the V gene TRBV18, with 7 bases aligning to TRBD1. The CDR3 consists of 13 residues. Germline assignment: CDR1 KGHSH and CDR2 LQKENI. Losses at the gene ends were 7 bases for V and 4 bases for J; bases not matched to a gene: 5.